The 3 T cell receptor beta chains below come from one sample, sequenced in a study of blood T cell repertoires in COVID-19. Method: immunoSEQ multiplex PCR; TCRdb's copy keeps in-frame clones and lacks some. The table has approximately 90,000 clones, about nine tenths seen once. Sequenced input: peripheral blood. These receptors all stem from a man aged 60 to 75 with COVID-19, enrolled during active disease.

The J gene is TRBJ1-1, the V gene TRBV6-5; possibly TRBD1 for D (5 bases). Trimming removed 6 bases from V and 4 bases from J, with 15 bases in between. CDR3 length: 14 residues. CDR1 and CDR2 (germline): MNHEY, SVGAGI. Here the CDR3 reads CASRRGGTTTEAFF. CDR3 bases: TGTGCCAGCAGAAGGGGAGGGACGACCACTGAAGCTTTCTTT.

The chain carries TRBV19 and TRBJ1-4; TRBD1 matches 7 bases. Trimming took 10 bases from V and 7 from J; bases not matched to a gene: 9. The CDR3 is 13 residues long. In germline, CDR1 is LNHDA, CDR2 SQIVND (reference sequence). DNA for the CDR3: TGTGCCACTACAGGGGTGGAGGCTGAAAAACTGTTTTTT. It is translated as CATTGVEAEKLFF.

The rearrangement links TRBV6-5 to TRBJ1-1, with 7 bases matching TRBD1. Germline V gives CDR1 MNHEY, CDR2 SVGAGI. The V and J ends lost 2 bases and 4 bases, in that order; junction bases with no gene match: 4. CDR3 length: 14 amino acids. The CDR3 protein is CASSYGRGVTEAFF. In DNA form, the CDR3 reads TGTGCCAGCAGTTACGGCAGGGGGGTCACTGAAGCTTTCTTT.